The 4 T cell receptor beta chains listed next were all sequenced from one sample in a study of blood T cell repertoires in COVID-19. Clones were sequenced by immunoSEQ multiplex PCR, and TCRdb holds only the in-frame ones, with some missing. The table lists under 250,000 clones, around nine tenths of them singletons, with about 1.6% in the top ten. Material for sequencing was peripheral blood. These receptors were taken from a woman between 55 and 75 years old who had recovered from COVID-19.

The V and J genes are TRBV15 and TRBJ1-5; 11 nucleotides agree with TRBD1. CDR1 LNHNV and CDR2 YYDKDF come from the germline V gene (reference sequence). The ends lost 4 bases at V and 0 bases at J; junction bases unmatched: 5. There are 17 residues in the CDR3. CDR3 loop: CATSKGTGGRSNQPQHF. The CDR3 DNA reads as TGTGCCACCAGCAAAGGGACAGGGGGACGTAGCAATCAGCCCCAGCATTTT.

The V and J genes are TRBV10-3 and TRBJ1-5, with 8 bases identical to TRBD1. V lost 2 bases, J lost 6 bases, and 15 bases stayed unmatched. CDR3 length equals 18 residues. The germline V gene has CDR1 ENHRY and CDR2 SYGVKD. Here the CDR3 DNA reads TGTGCCATCAGTGAGAATTTCAGGGGGCTAAGAGATGGTCAGCCCCAGCATTTT. The encoded protein is CAISENFRGLRDGQPQHF.

The CDR3 spells CASSLFGSIRTADVYGYTF. The CDR3 nucleotides read TGCGCCAGCAGCTTGTTTGGCTCGATTCGGACAGCCGACGTATATGGCTACACCTTC. This sequence joins TRBV5-1 and TRBJ1-2; D perhaps matches TRBD1 (6 bases). V shed 1 base and J shed 5 bases, with 27 bases lying between them. The germline V gene has CDR1 SGHRS and CDR2 YFSETQ. The CDR3 length is 19 residues. The full variable domain, in which reference TRBV5-1 and TRBJ1-2 provide the parts outside the CDR3, is KAGVTQTPRYLIKTRGQQVTLSCSPISGHRSVSWYQQTPGQGLQFLFEYFSETQRNKGNFPGRFSGRQFSNSRSEMNVSTLELGDSALYLCASSLFGSIRTADVYGYTFGSGTRLTVV.

Notes on this clone: At the DNA level, this CDR3 is encoded by other sequences in the same sample as well. V is TRBV18 and J is TRBJ1-3, with a possible D match to TRBD1 (5 bases). CDR3 length: 14 amino acids. Trimming took off 3 bases at V and 0 bases at J, with 6 bases between the two ends. Germline CDR1 KGHSH, CDR2 LQKENI. CDR3 amino acids: CASSPQGSGNTIYF. DNA of the CDR3: TGTGCCAGCTCACCCCAGGGCTCTGGAAACACCATATATTTT. The complete variable domain, with remaining parts taken from reference TRBV18 and TRBJ1-3, reads NAGVMQNPRHLVRRRGQEARLRCSPMKGHSHVYWYRQLPEEGLKFMVYLQKENIIDESGMPKERFSAEFPKEGPSILRIQQVVRGDSAAYFCASSPQGSGNTIYFGEGSWLTVV.